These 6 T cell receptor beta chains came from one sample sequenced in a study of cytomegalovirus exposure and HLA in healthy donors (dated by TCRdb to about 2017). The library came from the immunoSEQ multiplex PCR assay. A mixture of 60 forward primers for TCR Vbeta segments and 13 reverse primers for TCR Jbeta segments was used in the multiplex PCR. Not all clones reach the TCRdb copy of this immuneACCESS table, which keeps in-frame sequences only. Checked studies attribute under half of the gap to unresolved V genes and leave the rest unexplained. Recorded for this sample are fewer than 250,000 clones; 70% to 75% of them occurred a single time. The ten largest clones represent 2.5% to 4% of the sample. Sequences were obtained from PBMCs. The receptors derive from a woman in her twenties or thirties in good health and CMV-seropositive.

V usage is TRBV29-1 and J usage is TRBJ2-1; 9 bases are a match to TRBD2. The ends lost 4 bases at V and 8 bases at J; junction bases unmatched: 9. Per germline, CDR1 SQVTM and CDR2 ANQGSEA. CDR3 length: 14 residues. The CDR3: CSVVGGRATDEQFF. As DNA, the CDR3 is TGCAGCGTTGTCGGCGGGAGGGCCACGGATGAGCAGTTCTTC.

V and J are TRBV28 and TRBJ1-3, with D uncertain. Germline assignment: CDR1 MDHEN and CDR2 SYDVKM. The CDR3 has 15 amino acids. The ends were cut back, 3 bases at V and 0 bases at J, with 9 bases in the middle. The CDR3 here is CASSLFSISGNTIYF. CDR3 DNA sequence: TGTGCCAGCAGTTTGTTCAGTATCTCTGGAAACACCATATATTTT.

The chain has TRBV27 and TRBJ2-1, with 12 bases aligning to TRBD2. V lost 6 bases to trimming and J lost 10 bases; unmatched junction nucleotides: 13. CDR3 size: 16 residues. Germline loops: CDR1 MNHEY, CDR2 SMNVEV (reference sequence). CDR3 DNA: TGTGCCAGCAGAGGGCAGGCTAGCGGGAGGGCCGGGGAGCAGTTCTTC. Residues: CASRGQASGRAGEQFF.

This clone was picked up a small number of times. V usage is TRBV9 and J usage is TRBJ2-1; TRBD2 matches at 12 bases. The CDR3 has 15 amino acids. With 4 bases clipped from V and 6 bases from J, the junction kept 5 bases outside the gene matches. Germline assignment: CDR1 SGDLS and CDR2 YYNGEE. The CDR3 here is CASSSLAGGTNEQFF. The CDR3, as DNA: TGTGCCAGCAGCTCCCTAGCGGGAGGGACCAATGAGCAGTTCTTC.

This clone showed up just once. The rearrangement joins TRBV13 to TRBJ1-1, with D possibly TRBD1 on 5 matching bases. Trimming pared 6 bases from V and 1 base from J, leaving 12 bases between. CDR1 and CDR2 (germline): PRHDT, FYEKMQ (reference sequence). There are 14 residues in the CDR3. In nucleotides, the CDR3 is TGTGCCAGCAGATGGGACTTTTCGAACACTGAAGCTTTCTTT. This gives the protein CASRWDFSNTEAFF.

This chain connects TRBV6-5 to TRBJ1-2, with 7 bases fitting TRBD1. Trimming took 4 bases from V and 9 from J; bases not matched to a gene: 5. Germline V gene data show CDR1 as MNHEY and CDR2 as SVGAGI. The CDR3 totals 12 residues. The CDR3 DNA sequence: TGTGCCAGCAGTTTGAGACAGGGTAGCTACACCTTC. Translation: CASSLRQGSYTF.